These T cell receptor beta chains were read from a single sample in a study of human T cells and chemical hapten exposure. TCRdb analysed the 5' RACE reads with MiXCR anew, one entry per CDR3 protein. The sample holds approximately 80,000 distinct CDR3 sequences; about 15% are singletons and the top ten take nearly 7%. Receptors originate from a female donor in good health. Both conserved end residues are part of each CDR3.

12 | TRBV2 | CASRTPGNIQYF
12 | TRBV20-1 | CSLGQGSVGYTF
15 | TRBV28 | CASTQDSVSGNTIYF
14 | TRBV2 | CASSGDGSSYEQYF
17 | TRBV7-2 | CASSLEPLAGGRNTQYF
14 | TRBV3-1 | CASSQPGPGTEAFF
15 | TRBV6-5 | CASSLGQTNTGELFF
12 | TRBV7-2 | CASSLTNSPLHF
15 | TRBV4-1 | CASSQETGRSYEQYF
16 | TRBV20-1 | CSARKIAGGDYNEQFF
16 | TRBV6-6 | CASSYSLQGAGNTIYF
15 | TRBV15 | CATSRAGGSGNEQFF
15 | TRBV7-8 | CASSLVSRPLDGYTF
12 | TRBV29-1 | CSAWDGDTEAFF
14 | TRBV19 | CASSPRGPTDTQYF
17 | TRBV4-1 | CASSPGQGANFNQPQHF
15 | TRBV6-5 | CASSYGGSGANVLTF
13 | TRBV6-6 | CASSYGGGGELFF
13 | TRBV28 | CASKDTGNQPQHF
16 | TRBV4-1 | CASSQVSSRSTNEQFF
12 | TRBV29-1 | CSVEDAQETQYF
17 | TRBV20-1 | CSARANYRDHSNQPQHF
13 | TRBV4-2 | CASSQELGQGQYF
17 | TRBV7-9 | CASSTSLQGARSLTQYF
20 | TRBV4-2 | CASSQDSTGYRGKGSYEQYF
15 | TRBV2 | CASSELASGTYEQYF
16 | TRBV12-3/TRBV12-4 | CASTSSGGAGENEQFF